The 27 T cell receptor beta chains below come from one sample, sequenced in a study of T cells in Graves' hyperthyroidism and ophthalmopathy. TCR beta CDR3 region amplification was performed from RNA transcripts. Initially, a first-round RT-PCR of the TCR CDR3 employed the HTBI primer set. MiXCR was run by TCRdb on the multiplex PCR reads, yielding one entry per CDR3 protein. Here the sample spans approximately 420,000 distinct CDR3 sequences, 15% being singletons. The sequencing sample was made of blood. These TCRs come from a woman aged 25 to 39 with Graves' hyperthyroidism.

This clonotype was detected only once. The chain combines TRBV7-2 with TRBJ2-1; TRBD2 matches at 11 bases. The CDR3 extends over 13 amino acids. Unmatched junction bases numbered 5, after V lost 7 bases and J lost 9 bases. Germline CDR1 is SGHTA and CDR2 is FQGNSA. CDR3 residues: CASMTSGNVEQFF. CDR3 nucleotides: TGTGCCAGCATGACTAGCGGGAACGTTGAGCAGTTCTTC.

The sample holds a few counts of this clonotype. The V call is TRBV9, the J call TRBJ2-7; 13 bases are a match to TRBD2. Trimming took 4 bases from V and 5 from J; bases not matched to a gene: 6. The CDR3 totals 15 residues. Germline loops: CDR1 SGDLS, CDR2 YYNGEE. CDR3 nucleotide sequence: TGTGCCAGCAGCCCGGGACTAGCGGGAACTCACGAGCAGTACTTC. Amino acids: CASSPGLAGTHEQYF.

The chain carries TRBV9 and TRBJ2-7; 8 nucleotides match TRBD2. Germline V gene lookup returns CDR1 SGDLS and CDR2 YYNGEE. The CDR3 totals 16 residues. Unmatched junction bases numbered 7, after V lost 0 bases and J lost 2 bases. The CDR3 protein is CASSVEGREATYEQYF. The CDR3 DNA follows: TGTGCCAGCAGCGTAGAGGGGCGGGAGGCGACCTACGAGCAGTACTTC.

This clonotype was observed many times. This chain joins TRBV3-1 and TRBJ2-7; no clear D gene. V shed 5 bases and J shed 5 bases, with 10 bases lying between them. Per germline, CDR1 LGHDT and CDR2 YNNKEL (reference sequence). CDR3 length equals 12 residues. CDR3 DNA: TGTGCCAGCAGCGATCACGGAAACGAGCAGTACTTC. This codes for CASSDHGNEQYF.

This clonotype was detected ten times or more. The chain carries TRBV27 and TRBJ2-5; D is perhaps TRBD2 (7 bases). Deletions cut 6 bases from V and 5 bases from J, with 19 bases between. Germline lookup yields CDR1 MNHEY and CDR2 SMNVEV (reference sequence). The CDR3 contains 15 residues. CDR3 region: CASRPAGGAGETQYF. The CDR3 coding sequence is TGTGCCAGCAGGCCAGCTGGGGGGGCAGGGGAGACCCAGTACTTC.

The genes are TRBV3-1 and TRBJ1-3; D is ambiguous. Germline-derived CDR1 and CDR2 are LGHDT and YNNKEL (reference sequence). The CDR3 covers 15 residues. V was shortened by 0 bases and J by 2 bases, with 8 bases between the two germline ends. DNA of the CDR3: TGTGCCAGCAGCCAAGATACTGGCGCTGGAAACACCATATATTTT. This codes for CASSQDTGAGNTIYF.

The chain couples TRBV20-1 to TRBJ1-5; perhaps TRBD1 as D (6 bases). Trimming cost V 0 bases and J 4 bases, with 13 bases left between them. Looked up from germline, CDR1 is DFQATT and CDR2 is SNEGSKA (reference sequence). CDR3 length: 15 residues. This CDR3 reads CSARDPRGRNQPQHF. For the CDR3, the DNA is TGCAGTGCTAGAGACCCACGGGGGCGAAATCAGCCCCAGCATTTT.

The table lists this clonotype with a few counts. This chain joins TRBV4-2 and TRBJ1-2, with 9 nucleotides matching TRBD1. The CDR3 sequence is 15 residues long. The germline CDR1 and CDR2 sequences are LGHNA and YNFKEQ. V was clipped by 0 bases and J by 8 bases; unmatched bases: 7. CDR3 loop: CASSQEGNRGQGYTF. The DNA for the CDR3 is TGTGCCAGCAGCCAAGAAGGCAACAGGGGGCAGGGCTACACCTTC.

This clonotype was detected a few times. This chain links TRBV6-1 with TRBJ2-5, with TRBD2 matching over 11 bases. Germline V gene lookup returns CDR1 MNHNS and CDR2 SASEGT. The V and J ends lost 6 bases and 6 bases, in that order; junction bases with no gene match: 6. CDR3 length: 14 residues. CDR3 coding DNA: TGTGCCAGCAGCGATACTAGCGGGAGTAAGACCCAGTACTTC. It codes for CASSDTSGSKTQYF.

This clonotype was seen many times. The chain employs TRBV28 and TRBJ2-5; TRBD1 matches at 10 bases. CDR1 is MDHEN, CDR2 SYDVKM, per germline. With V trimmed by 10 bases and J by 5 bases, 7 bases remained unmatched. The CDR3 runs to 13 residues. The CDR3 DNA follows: TGTGCCACCCGGGACAGGGGAACGGAGACCCAGTACTTC. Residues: CATRDRGTETQYF.

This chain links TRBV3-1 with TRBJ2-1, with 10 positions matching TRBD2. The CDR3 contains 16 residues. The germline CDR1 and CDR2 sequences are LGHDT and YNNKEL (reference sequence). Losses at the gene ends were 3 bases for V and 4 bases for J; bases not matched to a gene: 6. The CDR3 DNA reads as TGTGCCAGCAGCCAGGCCGGGACTAGCGTATACAATGAGCAGTTCTTC. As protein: CASSQAGTSVYNEQFF.

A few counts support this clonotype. The CDR3 nucleotides are TGTGCCAGCAGCTTATGGGACCTCCGGGACAGGTTCTCTTCGCCCCAGCATTTT. Translation: CASSLWDLRDRFSSPQHF. V usage is TRBV7-8 and J usage is TRBJ1-5, with TRBD1 identical over 8 bases. Germline V gene sequence: CDR1 SGHVS, CDR2 FQNEAQ. The trim removed 2 bases at V and 9 bases at J, leaving 18 bases unmatched. The length of the CDR3 is 18 residues.

The chain's CDR3 is CSTPRPEKYQETQYF. The CDR3 DNA reads as TGCAGTACTCCTAGGCCCGAAAAGTACCAAGAGACCCAGTACTTC. The rearrangement joins TRBV20-1 to TRBJ2-5, with D unclear. CDR1 and CDR2 from the germline V gene are DFQATT and SNEGSKA (reference sequence). This CDR3 spans 15 amino acids. V was pared by 8 bases and J by 0 bases, with 19 bases between.

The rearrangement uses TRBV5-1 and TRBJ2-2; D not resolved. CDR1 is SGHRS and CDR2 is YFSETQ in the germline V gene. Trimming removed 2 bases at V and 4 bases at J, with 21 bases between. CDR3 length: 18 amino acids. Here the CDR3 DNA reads TGCGCCAGCAGCTTTAGAGACGGGCAGCTAAAGGGCACCGGGGAGCTGTTTTTT. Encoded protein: CASSFRDGQLKGTGELFF.

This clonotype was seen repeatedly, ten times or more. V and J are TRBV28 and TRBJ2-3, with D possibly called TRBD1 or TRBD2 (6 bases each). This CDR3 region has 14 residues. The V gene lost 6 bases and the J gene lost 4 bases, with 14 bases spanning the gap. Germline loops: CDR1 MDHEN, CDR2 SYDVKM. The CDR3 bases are TGTGCCAGCAGCAACGACAGGAGGGCAGATACGCAGTATTTT. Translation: CASSNDRRADTQYF.

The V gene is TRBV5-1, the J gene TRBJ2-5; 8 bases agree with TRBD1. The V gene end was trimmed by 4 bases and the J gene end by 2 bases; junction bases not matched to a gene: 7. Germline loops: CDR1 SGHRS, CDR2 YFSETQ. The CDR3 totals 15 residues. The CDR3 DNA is TGCGCCAGCAGCGCCGGACAGGGAAAACAAGAGACCCAGTACTTC. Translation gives CASSAGQGKQETQYF.

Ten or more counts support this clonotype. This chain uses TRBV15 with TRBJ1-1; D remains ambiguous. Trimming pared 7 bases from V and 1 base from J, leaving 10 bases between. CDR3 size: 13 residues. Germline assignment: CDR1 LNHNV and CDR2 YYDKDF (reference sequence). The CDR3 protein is CATKGSWNTEAFF. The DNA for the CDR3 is TGTGCCACCAAGGGCAGCTGGAACACTGAAGCTTTCTTT.

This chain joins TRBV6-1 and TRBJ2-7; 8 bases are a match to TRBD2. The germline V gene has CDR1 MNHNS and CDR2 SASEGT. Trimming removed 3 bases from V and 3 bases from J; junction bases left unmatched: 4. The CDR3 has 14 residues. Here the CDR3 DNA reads TGTGCCAGCAGTGACTTAGCGGGGTTCTACGAGCAGTACTTC. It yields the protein CASSDLAGFYEQYF.

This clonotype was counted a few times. The CDR3 region has the DNA TGTGCCAGCAGCCCCGGGGGTCGGACCTACAATGAGCAGTTCTTC. Residues: CASSPGGRTYNEQFF. This chain uses TRBV3-1 with TRBJ2-1; TRBD2 is a possible D gene (6 bases). Germline V gives CDR1 LGHDT, CDR2 YNNKEL (reference sequence). The CDR3 runs 15 residues. Trimming cost V 4 bases and J 2 bases, with 12 bases left between them.

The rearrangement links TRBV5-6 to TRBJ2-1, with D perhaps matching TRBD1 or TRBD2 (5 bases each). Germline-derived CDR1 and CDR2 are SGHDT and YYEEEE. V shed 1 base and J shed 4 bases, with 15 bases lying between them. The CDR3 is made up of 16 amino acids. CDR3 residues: CASSLNRGVGYNEQFF. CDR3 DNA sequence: TGTGCCAGCAGCTTGAATCGGGGCGTCGGGTACAATGAGCAGTTCTTC.

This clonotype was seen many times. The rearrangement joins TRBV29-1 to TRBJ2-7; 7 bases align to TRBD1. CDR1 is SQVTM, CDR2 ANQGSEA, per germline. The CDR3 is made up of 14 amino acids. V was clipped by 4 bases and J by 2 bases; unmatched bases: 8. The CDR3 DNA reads TGCAGCGTTGTTCTCCGGGACAGTCCCTACGAGCAGTACTTC. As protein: CSVVLRDSPYEQYF.

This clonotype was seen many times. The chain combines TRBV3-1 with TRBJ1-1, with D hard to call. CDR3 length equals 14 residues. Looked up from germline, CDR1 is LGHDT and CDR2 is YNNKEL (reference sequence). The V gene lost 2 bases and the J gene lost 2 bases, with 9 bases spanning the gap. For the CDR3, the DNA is TGTGCCAGCAGCCAAAGTAGGGCAAACACTGAAGCTTTCTTT. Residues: CASSQSRANTEAFF.

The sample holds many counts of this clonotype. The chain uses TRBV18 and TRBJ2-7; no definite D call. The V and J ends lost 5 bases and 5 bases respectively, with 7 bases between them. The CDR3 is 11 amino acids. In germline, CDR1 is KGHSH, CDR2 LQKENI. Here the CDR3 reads CASSRTDEQYF. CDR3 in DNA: TGTGCCAGCTCAAGGACGGACGAGCAGTACTTC.

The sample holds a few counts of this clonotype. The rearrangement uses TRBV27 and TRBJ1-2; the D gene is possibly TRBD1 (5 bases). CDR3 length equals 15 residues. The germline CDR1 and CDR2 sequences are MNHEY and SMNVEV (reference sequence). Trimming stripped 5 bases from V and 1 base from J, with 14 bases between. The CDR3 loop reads CASSPVGTVNYGYTF. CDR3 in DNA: TGTGCCAGCAGTCCAGTCGGGACGGTTAACTATGGCTACACCTTC.

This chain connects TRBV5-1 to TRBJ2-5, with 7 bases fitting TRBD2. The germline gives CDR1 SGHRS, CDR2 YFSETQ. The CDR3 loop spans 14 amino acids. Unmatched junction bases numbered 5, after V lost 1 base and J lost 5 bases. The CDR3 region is CASSLFGRRETQYF. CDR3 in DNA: TGCGCCAGCAGCTTGTTCGGGAGGAGGGAGACCCAGTACTTC. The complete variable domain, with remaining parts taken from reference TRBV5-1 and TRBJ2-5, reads KAGVTQTPRYLIKTRGQQVTLSCSPISGHRSVSWYQQTPGQGLQFLFEYFSETQRNKGNFPGRFSGRQFSNSRSEMNVSTLELGDSALYLCASSLFGRRETQYFGPGTRLLVL.

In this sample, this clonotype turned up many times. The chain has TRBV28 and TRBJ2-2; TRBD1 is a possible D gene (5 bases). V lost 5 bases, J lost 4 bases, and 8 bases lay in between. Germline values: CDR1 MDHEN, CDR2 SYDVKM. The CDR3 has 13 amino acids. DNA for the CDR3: TGTGCCAGCAGTCGACAGATCACCGGGGAGCTGTTTTTT. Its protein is CASSRQITGELFF. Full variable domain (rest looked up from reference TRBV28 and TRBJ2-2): DVKVTQSSRYLVKRTGEKVFLECVQDMDHENMFWYRQDPGLGLRLIYFSYDVKMKEKGDIPEGYSVSREKKERFSLILESASTNQTSMYLCASSRQITGELFFGEGSRLTVL.

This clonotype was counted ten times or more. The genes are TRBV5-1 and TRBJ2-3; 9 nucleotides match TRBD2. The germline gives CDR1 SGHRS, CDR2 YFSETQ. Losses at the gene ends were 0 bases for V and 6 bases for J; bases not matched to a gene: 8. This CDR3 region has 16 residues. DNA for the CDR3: TGCGCCAGCAGCTTGGACATTAGCGGGAGTGCGGATACGCAGTATTTT. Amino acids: CASSLDISGSADTQYF. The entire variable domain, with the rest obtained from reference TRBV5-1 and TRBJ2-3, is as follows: KAGVTQTPRYLIKTRGQQVTLSCSPISGHRSVSWYQQTPGQGLQFLFEYFSETQRNKGNFPGRFSGRQFSNSRSEMNVSTLELGDSALYLCASSLDISGSADTQYFGPGTRLTVL.